Detailed here is one T cell receptor (beta chain). Its cognate antigen is unknown. This sample stems from a study of CD8 T cells in Susac syndrome. Study-level points and caveats: The study's TCR sequencing and HLA analysis drew on a certain number of individuals. That number was acknowledged as relatively small.

RNA, at roughly 0.45 to 1 ug, was reverse transcribed with random hexamers. MiXCR was run by TCRdb on the immunoSEQ multiplex PCR reads, yielding one entry per CDR3 protein. Among roughly 130,000 distinct CDR3 sequences, 90% to 95% were seen once, and the ten largest hold roughly 0.11%. The authors sequenced TCR beta from blood CD8+ and CD4+ T cells. Through negative isolation, CD4+ and CD8+ T cells were obtained, while TEMRA cells were enriched using FACS. The receptor comes from a human donor in good health. The sequencing sample was made of CD4+ T cells from PBMCs.

The CDR3 loop is CASSKDSTYGYTF. The CDR3 DNA reads TGTGCCAGCAGCAAGGACAGTACCTATGGCTACACCTTC. The genes are TRBV2 and TRBJ1-2; tentatively, D is TRBD1 (6 bases). Trimming stripped 6 bases from V and 4 bases from J, with 12 bases between. Germline loops: CDR1 SNHLY, CDR2 FYNNEI. The CDR3 has 13 amino acids. The whole variable domain, remainder taken from reference TRBV2 and TRBJ1-2, is EPEVTQTPSHQVTQMGQEVILRCVPISNHLYFYWYRQILGQKVEFLVSFYNNEISEKSEIFDDQFSVERPDGSNFTLKIRSTKLEDSAMYFCASSKDSTYGYTFGSGTRLTVV.